These 32 T cell receptor beta chains came from one sample sequenced in a study of beta chain features in type 1 diabetes (dated by TCRdb to the late 2010s). The research as a whole found: A moderate but significant shortening of TCRB CDR3 length was observed in type 1 diabetes patients in all four CD4+ subsets.

Library creation used the immunoSEQ multiplex PCR assay. All of the isolated RNA was reverse transcribed with the High Capacity cDNA Reverse Transcription Kit, so expressed TCRB transcripts were sequenced. Not all clones reach the TCRdb copy of this immuneACCESS table, which keeps in-frame sequences only. Checked studies attribute under half of the gap to unresolved V genes and leave the rest unexplained. The sample table contains about 340,000 clones; only one count was recorded for around an eighth of them. The top ten clonotypes cover roughly 0.015% of the sample. Their specific antigens are unknown. Specimen: naive CD4+ T cells from blood. The cell subset or site label corresponds to: true naive CD4+ T cells. These receptors all stem from a woman aged 18 to 35 with type 1 diabetes.

V gene TRBV27 combines with J gene TRBJ1-2, with D perhaps TRBD1 (6 bases). Germline V CDR1 and CDR2: MNHEY, SMNVEV (reference sequence). V was trimmed by 0 bases and J by 10 bases, leaving 12 bases between them. The CDR3 covers 13 residues. As DNA, the CDR3 is TGTGCCAGCAGTTTATCTACAGGGACGGACTACACCTTC. Translating gives CASSLSTGTDYTF.

This CDR3 reads CAWSAPGGLGQETQYF. The CDR3 DNA sequence: TGTGCCTGGAGTGCCCCCGGAGGGCTAGGCCAAGAGACCCAGTACTTC. The chain carries TRBV30 and TRBJ2-5; D is perhaps TRBD2 (6 bases). This CDR3 contains 16 residues. The V and J ends lost 1 base and 1 base respectively, with 16 bases between them. Germline loops: CDR1 GTSNPN, CDR2 SVGIG (reference sequence).

The V and J genes are TRBV4-1 and TRBJ2-7, with TRBD2 matching over 10 bases. The germline CDR1 and CDR2 sequences are MGHRA and YSYEKL. J was trimmed by 3 bases and V by 1 base; bases with no gene match: 0. CDR3 length equals 14 residues. In nucleotides, the CDR3 is TGCGCCAGCAGCCAAGGACTAGCGGGCTACGAGCAGTACGTC. This sequence encodes CASSQGLAGYEQYV.

This clone came up a few times. The J gene is TRBJ1-2, the V gene TRBV6-1; TRBD1 aligns across 8 bases. The V segment lost 3 bases and the J segment 6 bases; nucleotides outside the gene matches: 6. Germline assignment: CDR1 MNHNS and CDR2 SASEGT. The CDR3 sequence is 14 residues long. For the CDR3, the DNA is TGTGCCAGCAGTGAGGGCCAGGGGGCGGATGGCTACACCTTC. It translates to CASSEGQGADGYTF.

This chain links TRBV2 with TRBJ2-1; 14 bases align to TRBD2. Germline trimming cut 8 bases from V and 8 bases from J; bases unmatched to any gene: 5. The CDR3 is 14 amino acids. The germline V gene encodes CDR1 SNHLY and CDR2 FYNNEI. The CDR3 DNA sequence: TGTGCCAGCGAGGGGACTAGCGGGAGCTATGAGCAGTTCTTC. Its translation: CASEGTSGSYEQFF.

The V and J genes are TRBV15 and TRBJ2-3, with TRBD1 matching 9 bases. The V and J ends lost 2 bases and 1 base, in that order; junction bases with no gene match: 4. This CDR3 comprises 16 residues. Looked up from germline, CDR1 is LNHNV and CDR2 is YYDKDF (reference sequence). The CDR3 spells CATSRNRQGGTDTQYF. CDR3 bases: TGTGCCACCAGCAGAAACCGACAGGGGGGCACAGATACGCAGTATTTT.

The genes are TRBV11-1 and TRBJ2-7, with 10 bases that match TRBD2. J was trimmed by 7 bases and V by 5 bases; bases with no gene match: 5. This CDR3 has 13 residues. The germline CDR1 and CDR2 sequences are SGHAT and FQDESV (reference sequence). The CDR3 nucleotides read TGTGCCAGCAGCACTCGACTAGCGGGTGAGCAGTACTTC. This translates into CASSTRLAGEQYF.

This clone was detected only a few times. This chain uses TRBV11-1 with TRBJ1-2; tentative D call: TRBD1 (5 bases). Germline V CDR1 and CDR2: SGHAT, FQDESV (reference sequence). V lost 3 bases, J lost 12 bases, and 17 bases lay in between. This CDR3 is built from 13 residues. In DNA form, the CDR3 reads TGTGCCAGCAGCTTGGGCAGGGTATCTTCGCACACCTTC. Protein product: CASSLGRVSSHTF. The full variable domain, completed using reference TRBV11-1 and TRBJ1-2, is EAEVAQSPRYKITEKSQAVAFWCDPISGHATLYWYRQILGQGPELLVQFQDESVVDDSQLPKDRFSAERLKGVDSTLKIQPAELGDSAMYLCASSLGRVSSHTFGSGTRLTVV.

The sample holds a few counts of this clone. This CDR3 is CASSFFPGDEQYF. CDR3 coding DNA: TGTGCCAGCAGTTTCTTCCCGGGGGACGAGCAGTACTTC. This chain links TRBV28 with TRBJ2-7; D may be TRBD2 (6 bases). The length of the CDR3 is 13 residues. Trimming pared 3 bases from V and 5 bases from J, leaving 11 bases between. In germline, CDR1 is MDHEN, CDR2 SYDVKM.

This clone was detected a few times. J is TRBJ2-2 and V is TRBV2; a possible D gene is TRBD2 (6 bases). Trimming left V 4 bases short and J 4 bases short, with 7 bases between. CDR3 length: 13 amino acids. Germline CDR1 is SNHLY and CDR2 is FYNNEI. CDR3 DNA sequence: TGTGCCAGCAGTGTCGGGGGCACCGGGGAGCTGTTTTTT. It specifies CASSVGGTGELFF.

This clone was detected only a few times. The chain couples TRBV29-1 to TRBJ2-1; TRBD2 matches at 9 bases. This CDR3 region has 14 residues. CDR1 and CDR2 (germline): SQVTM, ANQGSEA. With 4 bases clipped from V and 6 bases from J, the junction kept 7 bases outside the gene matches. The CDR3 reads CSVVRGRAPNEQFF. DNA for the CDR3: TGCAGCGTTGTACGCGGGAGGGCCCCCAATGAGCAGTTCTTC.

V is TRBV9 and J is TRBJ2-1; TRBD2 aligns across 7 bases. The CDR3 is 17 amino acids. The germline CDR1 and CDR2 sequences are SGDLS and YYNGEE. V lost 3 bases and J lost 4; bases outside the gene matches: 13. This chain's CDR3 is CASSGAPAGAYYNEQFF. Written as DNA, the CDR3 is TGTGCCAGCAGCGGAGCCCCCGCGGGAGCCTATTACAATGAGCAGTTCTTC.

This clone was recorded a few times. J is TRBJ1-2 and V is TRBV28, with 10 bases that match TRBD1. The V gene end was trimmed by 3 bases and the J gene end by 4 bases; junction bases not matched to a gene: 2. CDR3 size: 14 residues. In germline, CDR1 is MDHEN, CDR2 SYDVKM. In nucleotides, the CDR3 is TGTGCCAGCAGTTTCGGACAGGGGGTCTATGGCTACACCTTC. Its translation is CASSFGQGVYGYTF.

The chain joins TRBV28 to TRBJ2-7; D may be TRBD1 (6 bases). The germline V gene has CDR1 MDHEN and CDR2 SYDVKM. The CDR3 covers 14 residues. Trimming shortened V by 6 bases and J by 0 bases, and 12 bases separated the two germline ends. The CDR3 DNA follows: TGTGCCAGCAGGTCACAGGGACGCTCCTACGAGCAGTACTTC. Protein: CASRSQGRSYEQYF.

This sequence joins TRBV15 and TRBJ2-6; 7 bases align to TRBD1. Per the germline V gene, CDR1 is LNHNV and CDR2 is YYDKDF (reference sequence). The CDR3 spans 17 residues. V lost 4 bases to trimming and J lost 0 bases; unmatched junction nucleotides: 6. CDR3 DNA sequence: TGTGCCACCAGCACAAAGACAGGGATCTCTGGGGCCAACGTCCTGACTTTC. Its protein is CATSTKTGISGANVLTF.

The chain employs TRBV28 and TRBJ2-5, with 13 bases fitting TRBD2. The germline V gene has CDR1 MDHEN and CDR2 SYDVKM. V shed 5 bases and J 5 bases; nucleotides not matched to a gene: 8. This CDR3 is 16 amino acids long. CDR3 in amino acids: CASSRTSGRGAETQYF. The DNA of the CDR3 is TGTGCCAGCAGTCGGACTAGCGGGAGAGGCGCTGAGACCCAGTACTTC.

In this sample, this clone turned up a few times. The chain recombines TRBV7-3 with TRBJ2-7, with TRBD2 as a possible D gene (5 bases). CDR1 is SGHTA and CDR2 is FQGTGA in the germline V gene. The CDR3 extends over 13 amino acids. V was clipped by 1 base and J by 7 bases, with 11 bases between them. This CDR3 reads CASSLSPSGEQYF. As DNA, the CDR3 is TGTGCCAGCAGCTTAAGCCCCTCGGGAGAGCAGTACTTC.

This clone was detected only a few times. The genes are TRBV15 and TRBJ2-7, with a tentative D call TRBD2 (6 bases). The CDR3 is 14 amino acids. In germline, CDR1 is LNHNV, CDR2 YYDKDF (reference sequence). V was clipped by 3 bases and J by 4 bases, with 13 bases between them. CDR3 loop: CATSSGAGSYEQYF. The CDR3, as DNA: TGTGCCACCAGCAGCGGGGCCGGGAGTTACGAGCAGTACTTC.

The rearrangement links TRBV7-9 to TRBJ2-7, with TRBD2 matching over 9 bases. J was trimmed by 2 bases and V by 2 bases; bases with no gene match: 1. This CDR3 has 14 residues. Germline-derived CDR1 and CDR2 are SEHNR and FQNEAQ (reference sequence). CDR3 bases: TGTGCCAGCAGCTTACTAGCGGGGCCCTACGAGCAGTACGTC. Translating it yields CASSLLAGPYEQYV.

The rearrangement joins TRBV6-1 to TRBJ2-3; no reliable D call. This CDR3 has 11 residues. Trimming pared 6 bases from V and 4 bases from J, leaving 5 bases between. Germline assignment: CDR1 MNHNS and CDR2 SASEGT. In nucleotides, the CDR3 is TGTGCCAGCAGCCTCTCAGATACGCAGTATTTT. It encodes CASSLSDTQYF.

The sample holds one count of this clone. The chain is built from TRBV6-6 and TRBJ2-1, with 9 bases identical to TRBD2. Germline V CDR1 and CDR2: MNHNY, SVGAGI (reference sequence). The CDR3 extends over 12 amino acids. The junction had 9 bases not matched to a gene; V was cut back by 6 bases and J by 15 bases. The CDR3, as DNA: TGTGCCAGCAGCAAGGGGCGGGAGGGGGGGTTCTTC. Translation gives CASSKGREGGFF.

In its sample, this clone was seen a few times. The CDR3 region has the DNA TGTGCCAGCAGCTTAGGACTAGCGGGGAGGGATGAGCAGTTCTTC. Amino acid sequence: CASSLGLAGRDEQFF. The chain links TRBV7-6 to TRBJ2-1, with 11 bases lining up with TRBD2. Per germline, CDR1 SGHVS and CDR2 FNYEAQ. The CDR3 is 15 amino acids. V gave up 1 base and J gave up 8 bases; unmatched junction bases: 4.

This chain joins TRBV27 and TRBJ2-1, with a possible D match to TRBD1 (6 bases). CDR3 length: 16 residues. The V gene lost 3 bases and the J gene lost 5 bases, with 17 bases spanning the gap. The germline V gene has CDR1 MNHEY and CDR2 SMNVEV (reference sequence). The CDR3 nucleotides read TGTGCCAGCAGTTTTAGTAGCTCCCCAGGGGACAATGAGCAGTTCTTC. Its translation is CASSFSSSPGDNEQFF.

V and J are TRBV18 and TRBJ1-2; unclear D gene. This CDR3 region has 13 residues. Germline assignment: CDR1 KGHSH and CDR2 LQKENI. Trimming stripped 0 bases from V and 6 bases from J, with 8 bases between. CDR3 region: CASSPPVLDGYTF. The CDR3 bases are TGTGCCAGCTCACCACCGGTCTTAGATGGCTACACCTTC.

This chain joins TRBV7-9 and TRBJ2-1, with D perhaps TRBD1 (5 bases). Germline lookup yields CDR1 SEHNR and CDR2 FQNEAQ (reference sequence). The CDR3 loop spans 17 amino acids. V lost 6 bases and J lost 8, with 26 bases in between. The CDR3 is CASRTQGFGSPDHEQFF. In nucleotides, the CDR3 is TGTGCCAGCAGAACTCAGGGTTTTGGGTCCCCCGACCATGAGCAGTTCTTC.

The V call is TRBV27, the J call TRBJ1-1; D gene unclear. Trimming took 0 bases from V and 1 from J, leaving 9 bases between them. The germline V gene has CDR1 MNHEY and CDR2 SMNVEV (reference sequence). The CDR3 spans 15 residues. DNA for the CDR3: TGTGCCAGCAGTTTATCAAGATCACAGAACACTGAAGCTTTCTTT. As protein: CASSLSRSQNTEAFF.

In its sample, this clone was seen a few times. The chain is built from TRBV19 and TRBJ2-1, with TRBD2 identical over 7 bases. The germline gives CDR1 LNHDA, CDR2 SQIVND (reference sequence). This CDR3 region has 13 residues. V shed 7 bases, J shed 12 bases, and the junction held 12 bases outside the gene matches. The CDR3, as DNA: TGTGCCAGTAAAGGGTTTGCGGGAGAGGGGCAGTTCTTC. Protein product: CASKGFAGEGQFF.

This chain links TRBV19 with TRBJ2-3; 7 bases are shared with TRBD2. Germline CDR1 LNHDA, CDR2 SQIVND (reference sequence). This CDR3 is built from 15 residues. Trimming removed 6 bases from V and 0 bases from J; junction bases left unmatched: 6. The DNA of the CDR3 is TGTGCCAGTAGCGCTAGCGGTTCTAGCACAGATACGCAGTATTTT. Translating it yields CASSASGSSTDTQYF.

J is TRBJ1-1 and V is TRBV20-1; D is perhaps TRBD1 (5 bases). This CDR3 spans 11 amino acids. The germline V gene encodes CDR1 DFQATT and CDR2 SNEGSKA (reference sequence). V dropped 3 bases and J dropped 5 bases, with 7 bases sitting between them. Here the CDR3 reads CSARGQTEAFF. The CDR3 DNA sequence: TGCAGTGCTAGGGGGCAAACTGAAGCTTTCTTT.

The rearrangement uses TRBV5-4 and TRBJ1-1, with D uncertain. This CDR3 has 13 residues. Germline lookup yields CDR1 SGHNT and CDR2 YYREEE (reference sequence). Between the trimmed V and J ends, which lost 4 bases and 5 bases, there was a span of 12 bases. The DNA of the CDR3 is TGTGCCAGCAGCCCGGGAGTTGGGACTGAAGCTTTCTTT. Translating gives CASSPGVGTEAFF.

This sequence joins TRBV6-6 and TRBJ2-7, with D tentatively TRBD1 (5 bases). Trimming cost V 5 bases and J 1 base, with 18 bases left between them. Germline V gives CDR1 MNHNY, CDR2 SVGAGI (reference sequence). The CDR3 has 16 amino acids. CDR3 DNA sequence: TGTGCCAGCAGTCCAGGTGGGGCGGCCCAATCCTACGAGCAGTACGTC. Its protein product is CASSPGGAAQSYEQYV.

The chain has TRBV7-2 and TRBJ2-2; D is unclear. The CDR3 has 13 amino acids. Germline loops: CDR1 SGHTA, CDR2 FQGNSA. V dropped 8 bases and J dropped 1 base, with 8 bases sitting between them. The CDR3 is CASRFRNTGELFF. The CDR3, as DNA: TGTGCCAGCCGATTTAGGAACACCGGGGAGCTGTTTTTT.